These 9 T cell receptor beta chains came from one sample sequenced in a study of blood T cell repertoires in COVID-19. Produced via immunoSEQ multiplex PCR; TCRdb's table is partial and in-frame only. The sample shows 70,000 or so clones, more than 75% of them seen only once. Sample: peripheral blood. The receptors were sampled from a man in his forties or fifties with active COVID-19.

The J gene is TRBJ1-2, the V gene TRBV7-2, with 7 nucleotides matching TRBD1. There are 13 residues in the CDR3. Germline V gene data show CDR1 as SGHTA and CDR2 as FQGNSA. The V gene end was trimmed by 1 base and the J gene end by 8 bases; junction bases not matched to a gene: 4. CDR3: CASSLVTGRGYTF. In nucleotides, the CDR3 is TGTGCCAGCAGCTTAGTGACAGGGCGCGGCTACACCTTC.

The chain uses TRBV5-1 and TRBJ2-7, with D hard to call. The CDR3 consists of 12 residues. CDR1 is SGHRS and CDR2 is YFSETQ in the germline V gene. V lost 4 bases and J lost 5, with 10 bases in between. This CDR3 reads CASSQAGHEQYF. The CDR3 coding sequence is TGCGCCAGCAGCCAGGCAGGCCACGAGCAGTACTTC.

CDR3 bases: TGCAGCGTTGGGTCTTCATGGACCACACCGGAGGGGACCCAGTACTTC. It specifies CSVGSSWTTPEGTQYF. The chain joins TRBV29-1 to TRBJ2-5; tentative D call: TRBD2 (6 bases). CDR1 SQVTM and CDR2 ANQGSEA come from the germline V gene. The V and J ends lost 4 bases and 7 bases respectively, with 25 bases between them. The CDR3 length is 16 residues.

The chain links TRBV19 to TRBJ1-1, with TRBD1 identical over 7 bases. Germline CDR1 and CDR2: LNHDA and SQIVND (reference sequence). This CDR3 has 14 amino acids. Trimming at V came to 7 bases and at J to 4 bases, leaving 9 bases not matched to a gene. The CDR3 here is CASILGQRSTEAFF. As DNA, the CDR3 is TGTGCCAGTATATTGGGACAGAGGTCCACTGAAGCTTTCTTT.

V gene TRBV10-3 combines with J gene TRBJ2-7; 8 nucleotides match TRBD1. Germline CDR1 reads ENHRY; CDR2 reads SYGVKD. The CDR3 sequence is 13 residues long. Losses at the gene ends were 6 bases for V and 3 bases for J; bases not matched to a gene: 4. CDR3: CAIRLGQGYEQYF. The CDR3 DNA sequence: TGTGCCATCAGGTTAGGACAGGGCTACGAGCAGTACTTC.

J is TRBJ1-1 and V is TRBV6-2 or TRBV6-3; the match to TRBD1 covers 7 bases. V dropped 0 bases and J dropped 8; count of bases not matched to a gene: 6. This CDR3 region has 14 residues. Germline V gene lookup returns CDR1 MNHEY and CDR2 SVGEGT. Here the CDR3 reads CASSYSPDRREAFF. The DNA for the CDR3 is TGTGCCAGCAGTTACTCCCCGGACAGGCGGGAAGCTTTCTTT.

The chain has TRBV9 and TRBJ1-4, with D tentatively TRBD1 (6 bases). The V end was cut by 4 bases, the J end by 2 bases, with 21 bases between. This CDR3 has 18 amino acids. The germline V gene has CDR1 SGDLS and CDR2 YYNGEE. In nucleotides, the CDR3 is TGTGCCAGCAGCCTCGGCGCCAGGGGTCCGGGTACTAATGAAAAACTGTTTTTT. Translated: CASSLGARGPGTNEKLFF.

This chain joins TRBV7-2 and TRBJ2-5, with D hard to call. The CDR3 length is 14 residues. Germline V gives CDR1 SGHTA, CDR2 FQGNSA. Trimming removed 5 bases from V and 3 bases from J, with 13 bases in between. Here the CDR3 reads CASSRSSIEETQYF. In DNA form, the CDR3 reads TGTGCCAGCAGCCGCTCGAGTATTGAAGAGACCCAGTACTTC.

The sample holds one count of this clone. The gene calls are TRBV13 and TRBJ1-4, with TRBD1 identical over 8 bases. Per germline, CDR1 PRHDT and CDR2 FYEKMQ (reference sequence). Unmatched junction bases numbered 5, after V lost 5 bases and J lost 3 bases. CDR3 length: 15 amino acids. This chain's CDR3 is CASSTGTGPNEKLFF. The CDR3 bases are TGTGCCAGCAGCACCGGGACAGGTCCTAATGAAAAACTGTTTTTT.